The 17 T cell receptor beta chains reported below all come from one sample, sequenced in a study of T cells after yellow fever vaccination. TCRdb redid the calling of the 5' RACE reads with MiXCR, one entry per CDR3 protein. Of 250,000 to 300,000 distinct CDR3 sequences in the sample, 10% to 15% were seen once. The sequencing used CD4+ T cells sorted from PBMCs, collected 45 days after the yellow fever booster vaccination. Receptors were obtained from a man aged 25-40 years who received the YFV17D yellow fever vaccine.

This clonotype turned up a few times. This chain joins TRBV12-3 or TRBV12-4 and TRBJ2-2; D tentatively reads TRBD1 or TRBD2 (5 bases each). This CDR3 comprises 13 residues. V lost 1 base and J 7 bases, leaving 7 bases between the germline ends. CDR3 DNA: TGTGCCAGCAGTTTAGTTGGGGGCGGGGAGCTGTTTTTT. Translating it yields CASSLVGGGELFF.

This clonotype was counted a few times. DNA for the CDR3: TGTGCCAGCAGCCAAGATTCAGGGACTTCGCGGGTGAGCACAGATACGCAGTATTTT. Amino acids: CASSQDSGTSRVSTDTQYF. V gene TRBV14 combines with J gene TRBJ2-3; the D gene is possibly TRBD2 (6 bases). Trimming took off 0 bases at V and 0 bases at J, with 19 bases between the two ends. There are 19 residues in the CDR3. The germline V gene encodes CDR1 SGHDN and CDR2 FVKESK.

The V gene is TRBV28, the J gene TRBJ2-7; TRBD1 matches 7 bases. The CDR3 totals 11 residues. V shed 6 bases and J 12 bases; nucleotides not matched to a gene: 8. Germline V gene sequence: CDR1 MDHEN, CDR2 SYDVKM. The CDR3 DNA is TGTGCCAGCAGATCAACCGGGACAGTGTACTTC. This sequence encodes CASRSTGTVYF.

The rearrangement uses TRBV5-6 and TRBJ1-1, with D maybe TRBD1 (5 bases). The V end lost 4 bases, the J end lost 4 bases, and 11 bases lay between the germline ends. From germline, CDR1 is SGHDT and CDR2 YYEEEE. This CDR3 comprises 13 residues. For the CDR3, the DNA is TGTGCCAGCAGCCCTTGGGGGGGCACTGAAGCTTTCTTT. As protein: CASSPWGGTEAFF.

This chain joins TRBV28 and TRBJ1-3, with D uncertain. V was trimmed by 3 bases and J by 0 bases, leaving 12 bases between them. This CDR3 has 16 residues. CDR1 and CDR2 (germline): MDHEN, SYDVKM. The CDR3: CASSFGQVLSGNTIYF. In nucleotides, the CDR3 is TGTGCCAGCAGTTTCGGCCAGGTTCTCTCTGGAAACACCATATATTTT.

The chain employs TRBV6-5 and TRBJ2-5, with D unresolved. The germline V gene encodes CDR1 MNHEY and CDR2 SVGAGI. V was clipped by 0 bases and J by 1 base, with 6 bases between them. This CDR3 region has 14 residues. The CDR3 DNA follows: TGTGCCAGCAGTTACTCGGTGGGCCAAGAGACCCAGTACTTC. Its protein is CASSYSVGQETQYF.

In this sample, this clonotype turned up a few times. The CDR3 here is CASSAGTSGRVEQFF. For the CDR3, the DNA is TGCGCCAGCAGCGCCGGGACTAGCGGGAGAGTTGAGCAGTTCTTC. The chain carries TRBV5-1 and TRBJ2-1; 14 bases agree with TRBD2. Germline trimming cut 4 bases from V and 9 bases from J; bases unmatched to any gene: 6. The CDR3 has 15 residues. Germline V gene data show CDR1 as SGHRS and CDR2 as YFSETQ.

This sequence joins TRBV25-1 and TRBJ1-2, with a tentative D call TRBD1 (6 bases). V shed 6 bases and J shed 2 bases, with 7 bases lying between them. Germline-derived CDR1 and CDR2 are MGHDK and SYGVNS. CDR3 length equals 12 residues. The CDR3: CASRGQNYGYTF. The CDR3 nucleotides read TGTGCCAGCAGAGGACAGAACTATGGCTACACCTTC.

The chain couples TRBV7-2 to TRBJ2-3, with a weak D call TRBD2 (5 bases). V shed 4 bases and J shed 6 bases, with 11 bases lying between them. Germline loops: CDR1 SGHTA, CDR2 FQGNSA. The CDR3 extends over 13 amino acids. The CDR3: CASSSGVADTQYF. Here the CDR3 DNA reads TGTGCCAGCAGCTCCGGGGTCGCGGATACGCAGTATTTT.

This sequence joins TRBV12-3 or TRBV12-4 and TRBJ2-1, with D possibly being TRBD2 (6 bases). The CDR3 runs to 15 residues. Deletions cut 6 bases from V and 0 bases from J, with 12 bases between. CDR3 in amino acids: CASRRRDSSYNEQFF. The DNA of the CDR3 is TGTGCCAGCAGGCGGAGGGATAGCTCCTACAATGAGCAGTTCTTC.

This clonotype was seen only a few times. The chain is built from TRBV4-3 and TRBJ2-2, with a tentative D call TRBD1 (6 bases). CDR3 size: 14 residues. Looked up from germline, CDR1 is LGHNA and CDR2 is YSLEER. Trimming pared 4 bases from V and 9 bases from J, leaving 15 bases between. The DNA for the CDR3 is TGCGCCAGCAGCCGACAGGTCCCTCCGCGGGAGCTGTTTTTT. Amino acid sequence: CASSRQVPPRELFF.

This clonotype was recorded a few times. The V gene is TRBV25-1, the J gene TRBJ2-1; 10 bases map to TRBD1. The germline V gene has CDR1 MGHDK and CDR2 SYGVNS. With V trimmed by 4 bases and J by 2 bases, 2 bases remained unmatched. CDR3 size: 15 residues. CDR3 DNA: TGTGCCAGCAGTGGAGGACAGGGGGCCTACAATGAGCAGTTCTTC. This sequence encodes CASSGGQGAYNEQFF.

A few counts support this clonotype. The V gene is TRBV12-3 or TRBV12-4, the J gene TRBJ2-2; D remains ambiguous. CDR3 length equals 15 residues. V shed 6 bases and J shed 6 bases, with 17 bases lying between them. CDR3 nucleotide sequence: TGTGCCAGCAGCCCAACTATAGTGTCTGCCGGGGAGCTGTTTTTT. Protein product: CASSPTIVSAGELFF.

This clonotype was counted only a few times. V and J are TRBV7-2 and TRBJ1-6, with TRBD1 matching over 9 bases. Germline CDR1 is SGHTA and CDR2 is FQGNSA. The CDR3 sequence is 15 residues long. Germline trimming cut 0 bases from V and 9 bases from J; bases unmatched to any gene: 3. The CDR3 nucleotides are TGTGCCAGCAGCTTAGCGGGACAGGGTCGTTCACCCCTCCACTTT. This sequence encodes CASSLAGQGRSPLHF.

V gene TRBV5-1 combines with J gene TRBJ2-7; weak D call: TRBD1 (5 bases). Germline values: CDR1 SGHRS, CDR2 YFSETQ. This CDR3 comprises 15 residues. The V gene lost 0 bases and the J gene lost 2 bases, with 12 bases spanning the gap. The CDR3 sequence is CASSLEGSGTYEQYF. CDR3 DNA sequence: TGCGCCAGCAGCTTGGAGGGGTCAGGGACCTACGAGCAGTACTTC. Full variable domain (remainder filled in from reference TRBV5-1 and TRBJ2-7): KAGVTQTPRYLIKTRGQQVTLSCSPISGHRSVSWYQQTPGQGLQFLFEYFSETQRNKGNFPGRFSGRQFSNSRSEMNVSTLELGDSALYLCASSLEGSGTYEQYFGPGTRLTVT.

The V gene is TRBV7-3, the J gene TRBJ2-2; D is perhaps TRBD2 (6 bases). Germline V gene sequence: CDR1 SGHTA, CDR2 FQGTGA. Trimming cost V 9 bases and J 6 bases, with 14 bases left between them. The CDR3 is 13 amino acids. CDR3 bases: TGTGCCAGTTCCACCCGGGAGTCCGGGGAGCTGTTTTTT. As protein: CASSTRESGELFF.

In its sample, this clonotype was seen a few times. Here the CDR3 DNA reads TGCGCCAGCAGTGGCGGGCGGGAAGGAAAAACAGATACGCAGTATTTT. Its translation is CASSGGREGKTDTQYF. This chain links TRBV10-2 with TRBJ2-3, with TRBD2 as a possible D gene (6 bases). Germline CDR1 is WSHSY and CDR2 is SAAADI. Trimming removed 4 bases at V and 3 bases at J, with 17 bases between. The CDR3 runs to 16 residues.